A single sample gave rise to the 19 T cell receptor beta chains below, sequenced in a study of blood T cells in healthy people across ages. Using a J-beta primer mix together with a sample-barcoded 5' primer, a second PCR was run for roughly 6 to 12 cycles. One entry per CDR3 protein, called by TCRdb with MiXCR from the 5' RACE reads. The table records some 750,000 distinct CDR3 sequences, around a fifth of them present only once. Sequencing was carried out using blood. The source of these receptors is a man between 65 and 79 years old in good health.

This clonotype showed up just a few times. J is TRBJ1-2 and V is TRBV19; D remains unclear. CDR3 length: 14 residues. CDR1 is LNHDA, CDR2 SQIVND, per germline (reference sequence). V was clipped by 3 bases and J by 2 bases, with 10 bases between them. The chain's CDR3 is CASSIMLGNYGYTF. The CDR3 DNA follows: TGTGCCAGTAGTATTATGCTGGGAAACTATGGCTACACCTTC.

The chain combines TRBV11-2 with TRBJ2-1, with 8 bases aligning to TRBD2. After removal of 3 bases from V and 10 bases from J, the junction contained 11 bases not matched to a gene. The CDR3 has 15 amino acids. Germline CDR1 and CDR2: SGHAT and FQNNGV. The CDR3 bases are TGTGCCAGCAGCTTGGGACTAGGTAGGTCGCACGAGCAGTTCTTC. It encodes CASSLGLGRSHEQFF.

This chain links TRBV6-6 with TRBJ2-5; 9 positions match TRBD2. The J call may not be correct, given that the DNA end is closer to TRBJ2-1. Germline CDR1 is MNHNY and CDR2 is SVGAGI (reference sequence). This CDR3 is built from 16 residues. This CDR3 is CASSSSIAGVRNEQFF. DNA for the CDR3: TGTGCCAGCAGTTCCTCCATAGCGGGGGTTCGAAATGAGCAGTTCTTC.

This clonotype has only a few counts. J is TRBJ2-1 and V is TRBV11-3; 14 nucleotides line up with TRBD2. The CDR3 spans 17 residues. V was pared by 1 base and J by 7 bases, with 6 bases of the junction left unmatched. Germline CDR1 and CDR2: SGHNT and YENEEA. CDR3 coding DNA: TGTGCCAGCAGCTTAGGACTAGCGGGAGGGCCGGGGAATGAGCAGTTCTTC. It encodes CASSLGLAGGPGNEQFF.

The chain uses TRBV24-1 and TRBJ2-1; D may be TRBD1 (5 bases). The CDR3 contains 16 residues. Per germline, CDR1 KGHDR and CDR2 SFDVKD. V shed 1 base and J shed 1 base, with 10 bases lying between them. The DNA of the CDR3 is TGTGCCACCAGTGATTTACAGGCAAGGTCCTACAATGAGCAGTTCTTC. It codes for CATSDLQARSYNEQFF.

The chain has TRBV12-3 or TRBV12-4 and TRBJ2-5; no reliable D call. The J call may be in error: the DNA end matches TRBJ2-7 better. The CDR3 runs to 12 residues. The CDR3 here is CASSPQTHEQYF. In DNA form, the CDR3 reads TGTGCCAGCAGTCCGCAGACCCACGAGCAGTACTTC.

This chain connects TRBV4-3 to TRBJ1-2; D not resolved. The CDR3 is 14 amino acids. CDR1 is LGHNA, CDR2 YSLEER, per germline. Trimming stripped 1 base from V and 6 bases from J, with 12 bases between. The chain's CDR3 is CASSQVEGLDGYTF. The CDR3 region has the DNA TGCGCCAGCAGCCAAGTAGAGGGATTGGATGGCTACACCTTC.

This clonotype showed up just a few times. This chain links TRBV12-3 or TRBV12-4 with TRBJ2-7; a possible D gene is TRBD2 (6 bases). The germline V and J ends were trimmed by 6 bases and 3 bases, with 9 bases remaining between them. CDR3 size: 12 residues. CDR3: CASSHSGYEQYV. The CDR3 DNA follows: TGTGCCAGCAGCCATAGCGGCTACGAGCAGTACGTC.

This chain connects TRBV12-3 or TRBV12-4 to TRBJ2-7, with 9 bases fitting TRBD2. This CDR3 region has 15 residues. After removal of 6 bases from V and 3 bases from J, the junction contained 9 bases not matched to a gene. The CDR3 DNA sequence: TGTGCCAGCAGCCGAAGCGGGAGGTCCCACTACGAGCAGTACGTC. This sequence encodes CASSRSGRSHYEQYV.

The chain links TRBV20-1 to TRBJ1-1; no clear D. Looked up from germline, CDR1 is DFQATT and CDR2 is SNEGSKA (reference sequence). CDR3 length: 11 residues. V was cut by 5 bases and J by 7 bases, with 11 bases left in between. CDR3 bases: TGCAGTGCTGAGGTGGATATTGAAGCTTTCTTT. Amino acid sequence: CSAEVDIEAFF.

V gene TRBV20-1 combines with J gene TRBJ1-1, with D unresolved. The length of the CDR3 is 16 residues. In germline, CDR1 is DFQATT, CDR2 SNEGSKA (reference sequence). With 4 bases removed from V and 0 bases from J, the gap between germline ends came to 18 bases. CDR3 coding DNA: TGCAGTGCTATATTTGGGAGACGTGATATGAACACTGAAGCTTTCTTT. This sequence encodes CSAIFGRRDMNTEAFF.

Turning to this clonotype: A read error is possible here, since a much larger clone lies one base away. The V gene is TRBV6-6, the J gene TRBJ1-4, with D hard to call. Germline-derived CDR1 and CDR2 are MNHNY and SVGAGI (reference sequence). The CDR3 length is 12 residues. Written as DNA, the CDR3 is TGTGCCAGCGTCGGGTTCGGTGAAACACTGTTTTTT. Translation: CASVGFGETLFF.

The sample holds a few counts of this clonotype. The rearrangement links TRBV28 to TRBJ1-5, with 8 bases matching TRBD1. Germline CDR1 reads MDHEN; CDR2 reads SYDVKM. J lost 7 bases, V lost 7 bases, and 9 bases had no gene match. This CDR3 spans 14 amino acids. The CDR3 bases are TGTGCCAGCAAGGGTGGACAGGGAGGACAGCCCCAGCATTTT. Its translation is CASKGGQGGQPQHF.

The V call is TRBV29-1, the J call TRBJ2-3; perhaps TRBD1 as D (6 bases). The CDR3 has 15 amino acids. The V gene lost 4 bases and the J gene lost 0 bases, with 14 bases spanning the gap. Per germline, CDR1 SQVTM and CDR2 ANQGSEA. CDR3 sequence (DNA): TGCAGCGTTGGCGACGGACAGTCTAGCACAGATACGCAGTATTTT. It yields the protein CSVGDGQSSTDTQYF.

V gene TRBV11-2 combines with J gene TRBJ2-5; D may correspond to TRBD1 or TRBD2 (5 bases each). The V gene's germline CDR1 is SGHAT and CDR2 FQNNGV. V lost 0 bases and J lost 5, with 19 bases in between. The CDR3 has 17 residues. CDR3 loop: CASSLDSDGAPWETQYF. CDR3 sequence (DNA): TGTGCCAGCAGCTTAGACTCTGACGGGGCTCCTTGGGAGACCCAGTACTTC.

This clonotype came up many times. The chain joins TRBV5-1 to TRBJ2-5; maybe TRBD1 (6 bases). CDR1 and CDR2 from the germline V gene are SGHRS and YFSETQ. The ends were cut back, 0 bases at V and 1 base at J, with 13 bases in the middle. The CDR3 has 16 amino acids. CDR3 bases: TGCGCCAGCAGCTTGGAACCGGGACACCCCCAAGAGACCCAGTACTTC. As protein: CASSLEPGHPQETQYF.

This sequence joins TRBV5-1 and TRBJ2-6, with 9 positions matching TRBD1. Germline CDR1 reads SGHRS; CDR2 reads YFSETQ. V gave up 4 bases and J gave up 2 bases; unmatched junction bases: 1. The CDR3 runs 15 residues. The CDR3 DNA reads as TGCGCCAGCAGCACAGGGGGCGCTGGGGCCAACGTCCTGACTTTC. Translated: CASSTGGAGANVLTF.

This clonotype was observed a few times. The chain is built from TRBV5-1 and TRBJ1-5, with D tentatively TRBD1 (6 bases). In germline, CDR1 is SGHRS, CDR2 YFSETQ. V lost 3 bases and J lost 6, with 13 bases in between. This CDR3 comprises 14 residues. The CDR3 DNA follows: TGCGCCAGCAGCTGGGCGGGGGCAGGTCAGCCCCAGCATTTT. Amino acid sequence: CASSWAGAGQPQHF. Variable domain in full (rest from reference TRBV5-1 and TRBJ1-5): KAGVTQTPRYLIKTRGQQVTLSCSPISGHRSVSWYQQTPGQGLQFLFEYFSETQRNKGNFPGRFSGRQFSNSRSEMNVSTLELGDSALYLCASSWAGAGQPQHFGDGTRLSIL.

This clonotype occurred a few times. In DNA form, the CDR3 reads TGTGCCAGCAGCCGCACGACTAGGGCCGGGGAGCTGTTTTTT. Its protein is CASSRTTRAGELFF. The gene calls are TRBV3-1 and TRBJ2-2, with D possibly being TRBD2 (6 bases). The length of the CDR3 is 14 residues. Germline V CDR1 and CDR2: LGHDT, YNNKEL (reference sequence). V dropped 4 bases and J dropped 6 bases, with 12 bases sitting between them.